Listed here is a single T cell receptor (beta chain). Clones were sequenced by immunoSEQ multiplex PCR, and TCRdb holds only the in-frame ones, with some missing. The repertoire holds more than 100,000 clones, 90% seen once, with around 1.6% in the top ten. This sample is part of a study of T cell responses to AZD1222 COVID-19 vaccine. Study-wide background: Second-dose intervals of approximately 4 or approximately 12 weeks were pooled.

Trimming removed 0 bases from V and 12 bases from J, with 6 bases in between. In germline, CDR1 is MNHEY, CDR2 SVGAGI. The CDR3 loop spans 12 amino acids. The source is an adult in good health. The V call is TRBV6-5, the J call TRBJ1-6; D call uncertain. This material consisted of peripheral blood, taken on day 0 of AZD1222 vaccination. The CDR3 here is CASSYSAGPLHF. The CDR3 nucleotides are TGTGCCAGCAGTTACTCTGCGGGACCCCTCCACTTT.